These 31 T cell receptor beta chains share one sample of origin, sequenced in a study of CD8+CD57+ T cells in acquired aplastic anemia. Genomic DNA, the template, was used for profiling of the TCR beta VDJ and CDR3. Each CDR3 protein gets one entry after TCRdb re-called the reads with MiXCR. This sample has 120,000 or so distinct CDR3 sequences, with about 50% found just once. Individuals selected for sequencing had exhibited CD8+CD57+ cell expansion on flow cytometry. Sequencing was carried out using sorted CD4+, CD8+, or CD8+CD57+ T cells (not recorded which) from PBMCs. Receptors were obtained from a human donor with aplastic anemia.

The chain recombines TRBV5-1 with TRBJ1-2, with D perhaps matching TRBD1 (6 bases). Trimming took off 1 base at V and 2 bases at J, with 9 bases between the two ends. This CDR3 region has 14 residues. Germline lookup yields CDR1 SGHRS and CDR2 YFSETQ. The CDR3 DNA sequence: TGCGCCAGCAGCTTGCGGGACATCAACTATGGCTACACCTTC. Encoded protein: CASSLRDINYGYTF.

With regard to this clonotype: The CDR3 carries no conserved terminal phenylalanine or tryptophan, so it likely arises from a read error. J is TRBJ1-3 and V is TRBV7-6; the D gene is possibly TRBD1 (5 bases). Germline CDR1 is SGHVS and CDR2 is FNYEAQ. The V end was cut by 1 base, the J end by 4 bases, with 20 bases between. The CDR3 is 18 amino acids. The CDR3 spells CASSLERRGARKGNTIYL. CDR3 nucleotides: TGTGCCAGCAGCTTAGAGAGGAGAGGGGCTCGAAAAGGAAACACCATATATCTT.

CDR3: CATSDRTTGSTDTQYF. CDR3 in DNA: TGTGCCACCAGTGATAGGACTACCGGTAGCACAGATACGCAGTATTTT. The chain joins TRBV24-1 to TRBJ2-3; maybe TRBD2 (6 bases). With 3 bases removed from V and 0 bases from J, the gap between germline ends came to 12 bases. CDR1 is KGHDR and CDR2 is SFDVKD in the germline V gene. The CDR3 is made up of 16 amino acids.

The CDR3 loop reads CASSLRQGQGDTQYF. Here the CDR3 DNA reads TGTGCCAGCAGCTTAAGGCAGGGACAAGGAGATACGCAGTATTTT. The genes are TRBV7-3 and TRBJ2-3, with D maybe TRBD1 (6 bases). The CDR3 is 15 residues long. CDR1 and CDR2 (germline): SGHTA, FQGTGA. Trimming took 1 base from V and 5 from J, leaving 13 bases between them.

The table lists this clonotype with many counts. The J gene is TRBJ1-3, the V gene TRBV10-3; 12 nucleotides align to TRBD1. The CDR3 sequence is 17 residues long. Trimming at V came to 11 bases and at J to 3 bases, leaving 14 bases not matched to a gene. From germline, CDR1 is ENHRY and CDR2 SYGVKD. In DNA, the CDR3 is TGTGCCGCACAATCCCGGGACAGGGGGCTTTTTGGAAACACCATATATTTT. Protein sequence: CAAQSRDRGLFGNTIYF.

This rearrangement joins TRBV12-3 or TRBV12-4 to TRBJ2-5; no reliable D call. Trimming removed 3 bases at V and 4 bases at J, with 9 bases between. There are 13 residues in the CDR3. This chain's CDR3 is CASSFRQRETQYF. In DNA form, the CDR3 reads TGTGCCAGCAGTTTTCGTCAGAGAGAGACCCAGTACTTC.

The sample holds many counts of this clonotype. V is TRBV12-3 or TRBV12-4 and J is TRBJ1-1; D is undetermined. There are 11 residues in the CDR3. Trimming took 5 bases from V and 11 from J, leaving 12 bases between them. The CDR3 DNA is TGTGCCAGCAGTCCCGGACCGGGGGCTTTCTTT. It encodes CASSPGPGAFF.

V is TRBV27 and J is TRBJ2-3; D remains ambiguous. In germline, CDR1 is MNHEY, CDR2 SMNVEV (reference sequence). The length of the CDR3 is 15 residues. Trimming took 5 bases from V and 6 from J, leaving 18 bases between them. The CDR3 bases are TGTGCCAGCAGTGTCGTGGACGGCCTATGGGATACGCAGTATTTT. Residues: CASSVVDGLWDTQYF.

The chain has TRBV2 and TRBJ1-2; D not certain. This CDR3 has 12 residues. Germline lookup yields CDR1 SNHLY and CDR2 FYNNEI. V lost 3 bases and J 1 base, leaving 3 bases between the germline ends. The CDR3 sequence is CASSESNYGYTF. DNA for the CDR3: TGTGCCAGCAGTGAGAGTAACTATGGCTACACCTTC.

The sample holds a few counts of this clonotype. The genes are TRBV7-2 and TRBJ1-2; D unclear. The germline V gene encodes CDR1 SGHTA and CDR2 FQGNSA. The germline V and J ends were trimmed by 4 bases and 3 bases, with 12 bases remaining between them. The CDR3 has 14 amino acids. The CDR3 DNA reads TGTGCCAGCAGCTCGCGGGGTGCTCACTATGGCTACACCTTC. Its translation is CASSSRGAHYGYTF.

For this clonotype: Just one base apart from a much larger clone, this may be a read error. V gene TRBV13 combines with J gene TRBJ2-5; 10 bases agree with TRBD2. Germline V gene lookup returns CDR1 PRHDT and CDR2 FYEKMQ (reference sequence). The length of the CDR3 is 16 residues. The CDR3 DNA is TGTGCCAGCAGCCTCGGACTAGCGGAGCTCCAAGGGACCCAGTACTTC. It is translated as CASSLGLAELQGTQYF.

This clonotype came up many times. The chain couples TRBV4-1 to TRBJ2-1; 7 bases fit TRBD2. V lost 1 base to trimming and J lost 8 bases; unmatched junction nucleotides: 5. Germline CDR1 and CDR2: MGHRA and YSYEKL. There are 14 residues in the CDR3. CDR3 coding DNA: TGCGCCAGCAGCCAAGTGTGGGCGGGGGATGAGCAGTTCTTC. Protein product: CASSQVWAGDEQFF.

Within the sample, this clonotype is medium-sized. The junction departs from the called germline gene at one end, perhaps through a read error. This chain connects TRBV15 to TRBJ2-7; D may correspond to TRBD1 or TRBD2 (5 bases each). Germline V gene lookup returns CDR1 LNHNV and CDR2 YYDKDF (reference sequence). The CDR3 totals 15 residues. CDR3 DNA sequence: TGTGCCACCAGCAGAGATAGAGGGGAACTCTACGTGCAGTACTTC. It codes for CATSRDRGELYVQYF.

CDR3: CATSGTAGITQYF. Here the CDR3 DNA reads TGTGCCACCAGTGGCACAGCGGGAATTACGCAGTATTTT. This chain connects TRBV24-1 to TRBJ2-3; 7 bases fit TRBD2. Per germline, CDR1 KGHDR and CDR2 SFDVKD. With 5 bases clipped from V and 8 bases from J, the junction kept 6 bases outside the gene matches. The CDR3 runs to 13 residues.

This rearrangement joins TRBV24-1 to TRBJ1-2, with D maybe TRBD1 (6 bases). Germline lookup yields CDR1 KGHDR and CDR2 SFDVKD. Trimming cost V 3 bases and J 4 bases, with 14 bases left between them. CDR3 length: 15 residues. The CDR3 protein is CATSDRTVRGYGYTF. The CDR3 bases are TGTGCCACCAGTGATCGGACAGTACGGGGCTATGGCTACACCTTC.

V is TRBV19 and J is TRBJ2-2; D remains ambiguous. The length of the CDR3 is 12 residues. Trimming pared 3 bases from V and 7 bases from J, leaving 6 bases between. Germline V CDR1 and CDR2: LNHDA, SQIVND (reference sequence). DNA of the CDR3: TGTGCCAGTAGTATCCCGGGCGGGGAGCTGTTTTTT. As protein: CASSIPGGELFF.

Comments on this clonotype: The junction and the germline gene differ at one end; a read error may be behind it. The chain combines TRBV15 with TRBJ2-2, with D possibly matching TRBD2 (7 bases). The CDR3 consists of 15 residues. Germline CDR1 and CDR2: LNHNV and YYDKDF (reference sequence). This CDR3 reads CATSRGGVNTGELFF. For the CDR3, the DNA is TGTGCCACGAGCAGAGGGGGGGTGAACACCGGGGAGCTGTTTTTT.

This clonotype is judged medium-sized. The CDR3 loop is CATSPQGAATDTQYF. CDR3 in DNA: TGTGCCACCAGCCCCCAGGGGGCGGCAACAGATACGCAGTATTTT. This chain links TRBV15 with TRBJ2-3; TRBD1 agrees at 8 bases. This CDR3 is built from 15 residues. Unmatched junction bases numbered 7, after V lost 5 bases and J lost 3 bases. Germline CDR1 reads LNHNV; CDR2 reads YYDKDF (reference sequence).

V gene TRBV9 combines with J gene TRBJ2-1; D is possibly TRBD1 (5 bases). Germline CDR1 is SGDLS and CDR2 is YYNGEE. The ends were cut back, 3 bases at V and 4 bases at J, with 8 bases in the middle. The CDR3 is made up of 13 amino acids. As DNA, the CDR3 is TGTGCCAGCAGCGGGACACAGTACAATGAGCAGTTCTTC. It yields the protein CASSGTQYNEQFF.

The chain is built from TRBV20-1 and TRBJ2-1, with TRBD1 as a possible D gene (5 bases). Germline CDR1 and CDR2: DFQATT and SNEGSKA (reference sequence). Trimming stripped 4 bases from V and 0 bases from J, with 13 bases between. This CDR3 spans 15 amino acids. CDR3 nucleotides: TGCAGTGCTAACCCAGGGATTGGCTCCTACAATGAGCAGTTCTTC. Translated: CSANPGIGSYNEQFF.

This chain links TRBV10-2 with TRBJ2-7; 11 positions agree with TRBD1. CDR1 WSHSY and CDR2 SAAADI come from the germline V gene. This CDR3 is built from 15 residues. Trimming took 4 bases from V and 3 from J; bases not matched to a gene: 5. The chain's CDR3 is CASSGRTGGIYEQYF. The CDR3 nucleotides are TGCGCCAGCAGTGGGCGGACAGGGGGCATCTACGAGCAGTACTTC.

The rearrangement uses TRBV25-1 and TRBJ1-1, with 11 bases fitting TRBD1. The CDR3 has 14 amino acids. Germline CDR1 reads MGHDK; CDR2 reads SYGVNS. Trimming cost V 3 bases and J 6 bases; bases outside gene matches: 3. CDR3: CASSDPGQGAEAFF. The CDR3, as DNA: TGTGCCAGCAGTGATCCGGGACAGGGGGCTGAAGCTTTCTTT. Full variable domain (missing parts from reference TRBV25-1 and TRBJ1-1): EADIYQTPRYLVIGTGKKITLECSQTMGHDKMYWYQQDPGMELHLIHYSYGVNSTEKGDLSSESTVSRIRTEHFPLTLESARPSHTSQYLCASSDPGQGAEAFFGQGTRLTVV.

This chain connects TRBV2 to TRBJ1-4; D may be TRBD1 (5 bases). CDR3 length equals 12 residues. Germline CDR1 and CDR2: SNHLY and FYNNEI. V lost 10 bases and J lost 4, with 10 bases in between. DNA for the CDR3: TGTGCCACTGGGACGGGTAATGAAAAACTGTTTTTT. This codes for CATGTGNEKLFF.

In its sample, this clonotype was seen many times. The chain couples TRBV7-9 to TRBJ1-1; tentative D call: TRBD1 (5 bases). V was clipped by 5 bases and J by 5 bases, with 21 bases between them. The CDR3 is made up of 16 amino acids. The germline V gene encodes CDR1 SEHNR and CDR2 FQNEAQ (reference sequence). CDR3 in amino acids: CASSADIGLGNTEAFF. As DNA, the CDR3 is TGTGCCAGCAGCGCGGACATAGGTTTGGGGAATACTGAAGCTTTCTTT.

The CDR3 here is CASSGTTNEKLFF. CDR3 nucleotide sequence: TGTGCCAGCAGTGGGACCACTAATGAAAAACTGTTTTTT. The chain combines TRBV7-8 with TRBJ1-4, with TRBD1 as a possible D gene (5 bases). Trimming removed 6 bases from V and 2 bases from J, with 7 bases in between. From germline, CDR1 is SGHVS and CDR2 FQNEAQ. This CDR3 has 13 amino acids.

This CDR3 reads CSAIWTGKPYEQYF. CDR3 DNA sequence: TGCAGTGCTATCTGGACAGGAAAACCGTACGAGCAGTACTTC. The rearrangement links TRBV20-1 to TRBJ2-7; TRBD1 matches at 7 bases. This CDR3 has 14 residues. The V segment lost 4 bases and the J segment 4 bases; nucleotides outside the gene matches: 10. Germline-derived CDR1 and CDR2 are DFQATT and SNEGSKA (reference sequence).

This chain joins TRBV7-3 and TRBJ1-2; TRBD1 matches at 9 bases. The CDR3 loop spans 16 amino acids. After removal of 5 bases from V and 7 bases from J, the junction contained 14 bases not matched to a gene. The germline V gene has CDR1 SGHTA and CDR2 FQGTGA. CDR3 residues: CASSQSPGQGVGGYTF. Written as DNA, the CDR3 is TGTGCCAGCAGCCAGAGCCCGGGACAGGGAGTGGGTGGCTACACCTTC. Variable domain in full (rest from reference TRBV7-3 and TRBJ1-2): GAGVSQTPSNKVTEKGKYVELRCDPISGHTALYWYRQSLGQGPEFLIYFQGTGAADDSGLPNDRFFAVRPEGSVSTLKIQRTERGDSAVYLCASSQSPGQGVGGYTFGSGTRLTVV.

Concerning this clonotype itself: With a much larger clone just one base away, this may be a read error. The chain carries TRBV20-1 and TRBJ2-2; D possibly corresponds to TRBD2 (6 bases). Per germline, CDR1 DFQATT and CDR2 SNEGSKA (reference sequence). Trimming pared 0 bases from V and 4 bases from J, leaving 15 bases between. This CDR3 contains 16 residues. The CDR3 DNA follows: TGCAGTGCTAGAGATCAATTGCGGGATTGCACCGGGGAGCTGTTTTTT. Protein product: CSARDQLRDCTGELFF.

V usage is TRBV20-1 and J usage is TRBJ2-7; D not certain. Per the germline V gene, CDR1 is DFQATT and CDR2 is SNEGSKA (reference sequence). The germline V and J ends were trimmed by 0 bases and 1 base, with 4 bases remaining between them. The CDR3 is 12 residues long. CDR3 sequence reads: CSAREGSYEQYF. DNA for the CDR3: TGCAGTGCTAGAGAGGGATCCTACGAGCAGTACTTC.

The chain is built from TRBV5-1 and TRBJ2-3, with 11 bases identical to TRBD2. V shed 0 bases, J shed 4 bases, and the junction held 1 base outside the gene matches. The CDR3 extends over 15 amino acids. CDR1 and CDR2 (germline): SGHRS, YFSETQ. The CDR3, as DNA: TGCGCCAGCAGCTTGGCTAGCGGGGGGCCAGATACGCAGTATTTT. It yields the protein CASSLASGGPDTQYF. The full variable domain, its missing parts supplied by reference TRBV5-1 and TRBJ2-3, is KAGVTQTPRYLIKTRGQQVTLSCSPISGHRSVSWYQQTPGQGLQFLFEYFSETQRNKGNFPGRFSGRQFSNSRSEMNVSTLELGDSALYLCASSLASGGPDTQYFGPGTRLTVL.

The genes are TRBV29-1 and TRBJ2-5; a possible D gene is TRBD2 (5 bases). The CDR3 covers 13 residues. V gave up 8 bases and J gave up 2 bases, with 15 bases separating them. Looked up from germline, CDR1 is SQVTM and CDR2 is ANQGSEA. The CDR3 DNA reads as TGCAGCCCAGAGAGGGCACTACAAGAGACCCAGTACTTC. Residues: CSPERALQETQYF.